The 6 T cell receptor beta chains listed next were all sequenced from one sample in a study of graft-versus-host responses after intestinal transplantation. These receptors have no identified antigens. The assay was immunoSEQ multiplex PCR, and TCRdb's table has in-frame clones only and misses some. The sample lists tens of thousands of clones; just over 90% were seen once. Sequences were derived from unstimulated CD8+ T cells sorted from spleen or lymph node cells, sampled before intestinal transplant. The receptors here all came from a human donor who received an intestinal transplant.

The V call is TRBV4-3, the J call TRBJ2-3; TRBD1 matches 8 bases. This CDR3 region has 17 residues. J gave up 2 bases and V 1 base, and 8 bases lay outside the gene matches. The germline V gene encodes CDR1 LGHNA and CDR2 YSLEER. The DNA for the CDR3 is TGCGCCAGCAGCCAAGCTAGGACAGGGATGTACACAGATACGCAGTATTTT. This encodes CASSQARTGMYTDTQYF.

This sequence joins TRBV7-2 and TRBJ1-1, with D maybe TRBD1 (6 bases). The ends were cut back, 1 base at V and 5 bases at J, with 11 bases in the middle. CDR3 size: 14 residues. Germline CDR1 is SGHTA and CDR2 is FQGNSA. CDR3 region: CASSLGFQGTEAFF. The CDR3 DNA follows: TGTGCCAGCAGCTTAGGATTTCAGGGGACTGAAGCTTTCTTT.

The chain uses TRBV6-5 and TRBJ2-3, with a possible D match to TRBD1 (6 bases). The CDR3 runs to 14 residues. V shed 6 bases and J shed 1 base, with 11 bases lying between them. CDR1 and CDR2 from the germline V gene are MNHEY and SVGAGI. CDR3 in amino acids: CASRSRQGTDTQYF. The CDR3 DNA follows: TGTGCCAGCAGATCGAGACAGGGCACAGATACGCAGTATTTT.

The chain recombines TRBV21-1 with TRBJ2-1; TRBD1 is the table's D call and was not checked against the DNA. TRBV21-1 counts as a pseudogene. This CDR3 is 14 amino acids long. CDR3 amino acids: CASRMGRGLGEQFF. The CDR3, as DNA: TGTGCCAGCAGAATGGGAAGGGGTTTGGGTGAGCAGTTCTTC.

The rearrangement uses TRBV21-1 and TRBJ2-3; TRBD1 was called by the table and not checked on the DNA. TRBV21-1 is designated a pseudogene. The CDR3 length is 15 residues. The CDR3 region has the DNA TGTGCCAGCAGAAACCGGGACAGGCTCACAGATACGCAGTATTTT. Protein: CASRNRDRLTDTQYF.

The V call is TRBV19, the J call TRBJ1-3; D unresolved. V lost 3 bases and J lost 3, with 9 bases in between. There are 14 residues in the CDR3. The germline gives CDR1 LNHDA, CDR2 SQIVND (reference sequence). Here the CDR3 reads CASSITQVGNTIYF. CDR3 nucleotides: TGTGCCAGTAGTATTACTCAGGTTGGAAACACCATATATTTT.